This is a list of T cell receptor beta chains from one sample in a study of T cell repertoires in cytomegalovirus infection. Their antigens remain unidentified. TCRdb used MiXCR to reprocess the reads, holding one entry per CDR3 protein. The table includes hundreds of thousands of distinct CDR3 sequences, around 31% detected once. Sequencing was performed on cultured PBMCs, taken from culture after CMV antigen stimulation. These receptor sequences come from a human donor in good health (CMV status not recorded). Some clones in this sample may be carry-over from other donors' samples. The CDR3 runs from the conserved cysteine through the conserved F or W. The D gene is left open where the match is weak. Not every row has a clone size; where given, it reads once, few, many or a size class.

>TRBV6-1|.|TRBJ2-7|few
TGTGCCAGCACCACGGGTGGATGGTCCTACGAGCAGTACTTC
CASTTGGWSYEQYF
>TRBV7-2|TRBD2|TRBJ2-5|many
TGTGCCAGCAGCTTGGGGGGGGGTCGACCTTTCCAAGAGACCCAGTACTTC
CASSLGGGRPFQETQYF
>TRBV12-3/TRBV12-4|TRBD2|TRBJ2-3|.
TGTACCAGCAGTTTTGGCCTTTTAAGCGGGGTGCGACCCAGCACAGATACGCAGTATTTT
CTSSFGLLSGVRPSTDTQYF
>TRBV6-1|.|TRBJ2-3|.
TGTGCCAGCAGTAATAGCCGGACCAACCCAGATACGCAGTATTTT
CASSNSRTNPDTQYF
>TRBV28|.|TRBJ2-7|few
TGTGCCAGCAGTTTCGCGTTGAGGGCAGGGTCCTACGAGCAGTACTTC
CASSFALRAGSYEQYF
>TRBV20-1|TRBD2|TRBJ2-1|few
TGCAGTGCTAGAGACAGTCGACTAGCGGATAACAATGAGCAGTTCTTC
CSARDSRLADNNEQFF
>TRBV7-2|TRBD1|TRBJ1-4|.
TGTGCCAGCAGCTACAGGGGGTGGGCAACTAATGAAAAACTGTTTTTT
CASSYRGWATNEKLFF
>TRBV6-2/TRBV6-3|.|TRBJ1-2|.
TGTGCCAGCAGGGACACGGATGGCTACACCTTC
CASRDTDGYTF
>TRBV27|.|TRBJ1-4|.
TGTGCCAGCAGTTTACTGTCCGCGGCCGTTAGGAATGAAAAACTGTTTTTT
CASSLLSAAVRNEKLFF
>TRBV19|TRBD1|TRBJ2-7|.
TGTGCCAGTAGTCCACAAAGGGGGCGCGAGCAGTACTTC
CASSPQRGREQYF
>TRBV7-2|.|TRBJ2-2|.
TGTGCCAGCAGGCCCAGCACCGGGGAGCTGTTTTTT
CASRPSTGELFF
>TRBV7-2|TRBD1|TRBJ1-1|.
TGTGCCAGCAGCTTAGTGGTGGGACAGGTCGTAGCTTTCTTT
CASSLVVGQVVAFF
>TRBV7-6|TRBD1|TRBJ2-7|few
TGTGCCAGCAGCTCAGACAGGGGGAACGAGCAGTACTTC
CASSSDRGNEQYF
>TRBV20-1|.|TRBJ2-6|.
TGCAGTGCTAGAGATAACACTGGGGCCAACGTCCTGACTTTC
CSARDNTGANVLTF
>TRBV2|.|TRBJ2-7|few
TGTGCCGTCGGACAGCCCTACGAGCAGTACTTC
CAVGQPYEQYF
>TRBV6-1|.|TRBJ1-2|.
TGTGCCAGCAGTGAAGCGCCCCAGGGGAACTATGGCTACACCTTC
CASSEAPQGNYGYTF
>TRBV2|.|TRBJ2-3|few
TGTGCCAGCAGGAACAGACTTAGCACAGATACGCAGTATTTT
CASRNRLSTDTQYF
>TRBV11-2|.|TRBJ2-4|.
TGTGCCAGCAGCCCGATCAGACTAGCCAAAAACATTCAGTACTTC
CASSPIRLAKNIQYF
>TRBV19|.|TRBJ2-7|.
TGTGCCAGTAGTATGGCAGGGAGCTACGAGCAGTACTTC
CASSMAGSYEQYF
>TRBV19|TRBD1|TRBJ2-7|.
TGTGCCAGTAGTCCCCTGACAGGGGACGAGCAGTACTTC
CASSPLTGDEQYF
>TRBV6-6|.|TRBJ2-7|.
TGTGCCAGCAGCCGTGGCTCCTACGAGCAGTACTTC
CASSRGSYEQYF
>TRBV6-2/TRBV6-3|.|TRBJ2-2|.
TGTGCCAGCAGTTCCCTCCTTCAGGGGAGGGCCGGCGGGGAGCTGTTTTTT
CASSSLLQGRAGGELFF
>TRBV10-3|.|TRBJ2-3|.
TGTGCCATCAGCCCGGAAAGCACAGATACGCAGTATTTT
CAISPESTDTQYF
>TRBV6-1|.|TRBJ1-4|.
TGTGCCAGCAGAGAAGACCAAGGTTGGGGAAATGAAAAACTGTTTTTT
CASREDQGWGNEKLFF
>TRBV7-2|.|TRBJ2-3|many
TGTGCCAGCAGCAGGGGCGGGAGCACAGATACGCAGTATTTT
CASSRGGSTDTQYF
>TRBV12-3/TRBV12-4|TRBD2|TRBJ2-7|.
TGTGCCAGCAGTTCCAGGACTAGCGGGAGTTTGCACGAGCAGTACTTC
CASSSRTSGSLHEQYF
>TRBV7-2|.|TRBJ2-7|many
TGTGCCAGCAGCTTCGGGGAAATCTACGAGCAGTACTTC
CASSFGEIYEQYF
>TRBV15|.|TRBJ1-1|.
TGTGCCACCAGCAGATTGCGGGGGAACACTGAAGCTTTCTTT
CATSRLRGNTEAFF
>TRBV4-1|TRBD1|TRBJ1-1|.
TGCGCCAGCAGCCCCAGGGGGTTGAGTGCTGAAGCTATCTTT
CASSPRGLSAEAIF
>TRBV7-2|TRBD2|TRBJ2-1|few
TGTGCCAGCAGCTACGGCGGGGGGCCCTACAATGAGCAGTTCTTC
CASSYGGGPYNEQFF
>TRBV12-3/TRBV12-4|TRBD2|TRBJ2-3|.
TGTGCCAGCAGTTTAGGAGCGGGGGGGCAAGATACGCAGTATTTT
CASSLGAGGQDTQYF
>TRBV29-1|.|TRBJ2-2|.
TGCAGCGTTTCGGTGGCGTACGGGGAGCTGTTTTTT
CSVSVAYGELFF